The clone carrying this TCR beta chain came up many times. It was by two-round multiplex PCR that TCR beta CDR3 was amplified from genomic DNA. TRBV and TRBJ genes each had their own specific primers in first-round PCR. TCRdb passed the multiplex PCR reads through MiXCR, listing each CDR3 protein once. Seen here are more than 25,000 distinct CDR3 sequences, about 29% observed once, and the top ten hold roughly a third. The entry originates in a study of prognosis after radiotherapy for stage I lung cancer. Germline V lookup: CDR1 MNHNS, CDR2 SASEGT. With 6 bases removed from V and 7 bases from J, the gap between germline ends came to 10 bases. The CDR3 has 12 amino acids.

Specimen: PBMCs, collected before or after stereotactic body radiation therapy (not recorded which). This TCR derives from a donor at least 50 years old with non-small cell lung cancer. This rearrangement joins TRBV6-1 to TRBJ2-4; D gene uncertain. The chain's CDR3 is CASSPQGNIQYF. CDR3 DNA: TGTGCCAGCAGCCCACAAGGGAACATTCAGTACTTC.